This TCR beta chain was obtained from a study of metastatic and nonmetastatic thyroid tumors. Using MiXCR, TCRdb reanalyzed the PCR reads. Found here are over 11,000 clones, approximately 28% of them singletons; the top ten hold about a fifth. Among the patients, none had received any treatment before thyroid surgery. V was trimmed by 1 base and J by 2 bases, leaving 8 bases between them. The CDR3 spans 14 residues. Germline V gene data show CDR1 as MGHRA and CDR2 as YSYEKL. The sequence came from a female donor with papillary thyroid cancer or a benign thyroid nodule (not recorded which). Some clones in this sample may be carry-over from other donors' samples. Input material: tumor tissue. V is TRBV4-1 and J is TRBJ1-2; D call uncertain. The CDR3 DNA reads TGCGCCAGCAGCCAAGGGCAGGCGAACTATGGCTACACCTTC. Its protein is CASSQGQANYGYTF.